This T cell receptor beta chain was found in a study of blood T cell repertoires in COVID-19. Study as a whole: Spain, Italy and the United States supplied samples that represented acute and convalescent COVID-19. From T cells, B-cell-depleted T cells, or PBMCs came the material, which was cDNA or gDNA.

The CDR3 runs 14 residues. CDR1 is LGHNA and CDR2 is YNFKEQ in the germline V gene. Trimming took 0 bases from V and 3 from J, leaving 7 bases between them. Authors' processing steps: It was from reference gene primer amplification that nucleated cell counts were estimated. The method was immunoSEQ multiplex PCR; TCRdb's version includes in-frame clones alone and lacks a portion of them. D and trimming come from the DNA, and the V and J calls and clone size come from that table. The repertoire holds around 15,000 clones, with about 90% as singletons. The clonotype comes from a man in his fifties or sixties with active COVID-19. Sequenced material: peripheral blood. The V call is TRBV4-2, the J call TRBJ2-3; D perhaps matches TRBD2 (6 bases). Written as DNA, the CDR3 is TGTGCCAGCAGCCAAGAGGCGGGGACAGATACGCAGTATTTT. This gives the protein CASSQEAGTDTQYF.